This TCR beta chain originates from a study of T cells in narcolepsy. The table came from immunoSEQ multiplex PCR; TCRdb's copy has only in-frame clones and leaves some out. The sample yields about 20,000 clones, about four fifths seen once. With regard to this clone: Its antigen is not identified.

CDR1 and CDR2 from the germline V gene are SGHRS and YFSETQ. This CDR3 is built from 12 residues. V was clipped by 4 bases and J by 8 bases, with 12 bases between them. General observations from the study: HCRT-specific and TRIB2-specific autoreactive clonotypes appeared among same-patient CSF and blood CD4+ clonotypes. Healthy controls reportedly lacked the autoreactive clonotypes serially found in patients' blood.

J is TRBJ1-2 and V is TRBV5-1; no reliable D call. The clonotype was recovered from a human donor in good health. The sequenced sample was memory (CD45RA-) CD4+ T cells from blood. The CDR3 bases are TGCGCCAGCAGCCCGGACTCGGCGGGCTACACCTTC. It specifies CASSPDSAGYTF.